Listed below are T cell receptor beta chains from one sample, sequenced in a study of regulatory T cells in long-lasting Graves disease. Using its own MiXCR run on the multiplex PCR reads, TCRdb lists one record per CDR3 protein. The sample lists some 500,000 distinct CDR3 sequences; about 14% were seen once. These sequences were also reported in another study, on T cells in Graves' hyperthyroidism and ophthalmopathy.

Sample: peripheral blood mononuclear cells (PBMCs), taken at new diagnosis, from a patient treated with antithyroid drugs. The receptors were sampled from a man aged 30 to 39 with Graves disease. Each CDR3 is given with its conserved first and last residue. A D gene is named only where the DNA matches it firmly. Size tells how often a clone was seen (once, few, many) or the class of an expanded clone, and some rows leave it out.

TRBV12-3/TRBV12-4,-,many,TRBJ2-7,CASSPLTFYEQYF,TGTGCCAGCAGTCCTCTGACATTCTACGAGCAGTACTTC
TRBV19,-,-,TRBJ2-3,CASSIMGTADTQYF,TGTGCCAGTAGTATCATGGGGACCGCAGATACGCAGTATTTT
TRBV20-1,-,-,TRBJ2-7,CSARDPTGTLYEQYF,TGCAGTGCTAGAGATCCGACGGGAACTCTCTACGAGCAGTACTTC
TRBV18,-,-,TRBJ2-3,CASSVVAGALTDTQYF,TGTGCCAGCTCAGTTGTTGCGGGGGCTCTAACAGATACGCAGTATTTT
TRBV7-2,TRBD1,many,TRBJ1-2,CASSLDEGADGYTF,TGTGCCAGCAGCTTAGACGAGGGGGCGGATGGCTACACCTTC
TRBV12-5,-,-,TRBJ2-7,CASGLMAARPYEQYF,TGTGCTAGTGGTTTGATGGCAGCACGTCCCTACGAGCAGTACTTC
TRBV20-1,-,few,TRBJ2-2,CSATPLVTGTGELFF,TGCAGTGCTACTCCCCTAGTGACTGGCACCGGGGAGCTGTTTTTT
TRBV10-3,TRBD1,many,TRBJ1-4,CAISERTGGEKLFF,TGTGCCATCAGTGAGAGAACAGGGGGTGAAAAACTGTTTTTT
TRBV29-1,TRBD1,-,TRBJ2-5,CSVENRGAETQYF,TGCAGCGTTGAGAACAGGGGGGCAGAGACCCAGTACTTC
TRBV10-3,-,-,TRBJ2-3,CAISDSPIRDTQYF,TGTGCCATCAGTGATTCACCGATCCGGGATACGCAGTATTTT
TRBV7-9,-,few,TRBJ2-2,CASSSGGLATQNTGELFF,TGTGCCAGCAGCTCCGGTGGTTTAGCGACCCAGAACACCGGGGAGCTGTTTTTT
TRBV7-9,-,many,TRBJ2-4,CASSQEAKNIQYF,TGTGCCAGCAGCCAGGAAGCCAAAAACATTCAGTACTTC
TRBV6-1,TRBD1,-,TRBJ1-5,CASSSTGGGGPQHF,TGTGCCAGCAGCTCGACAGGGGGTGGGGGGCCCCAGCATTTT
TRBV27,-,many,TRBJ1-2,CASSFAGKGYTF,TGTGCCAGCAGTTTTGCTGGGAAAGGCTACACCTTC
TRBV6-4,-,many,TRBJ2-3,CASSDSKSSGGSTDTQYF,TGTGCCAGCAGTGACTCGAAGTCCAGCGGAGGGAGCACAGATACGCAGTATTTT
TRBV7-2,TRBD1,many,TRBJ2-7,CASSRDRVKDEQYF,TGTGCCAGCAGCAGGGACAGGGTGAAAGACGAGCAGTACTTC
TRBV9,TRBD2,few,TRBJ2-1,CASSTGGVAGRYNEQFF,TGTGCCAGCTCAACGGGGGGGGTAGCGGGAAGGTACAATGAGCAGTTCTTC
TRBV11-2,-,-,TRBJ2-7,CASSLGTEHEQYF,TGTGCCAGCAGCCTCGGGACCGAGCACGAGCAGTACTTC
TRBV18,TRBD2,few,TRBJ2-5,CASSPLSGRGMNQETQYF,TGTGCCAGCTCACCACTTAGCGGGAGAGGGATGAACCAAGAGACCCAGTACTTC
TRBV29-1,-,many,TRBJ2-5,CSVAVQETQYF,TGCAGCGTTGCAGTCCAAGAGACCCAGTACTTC
TRBV5-6,-,many,TRBJ2-3,CASSLGRLSTDTQYF,TGTGCCAGCAGCTTGGGTCGCTTAAGCACAGATACGCAGTATTTT
TRBV7-2,TRBD2,many,TRBJ2-7,CASSLPGGGEQYF,TGTGCCAGCAGCTTACCCGGGGGGGGCGAGCAGTACTTC
TRBV18,-,few,TRBJ2-5,CASSPKPSQETQYF,TGTGCCAGCTCACCAAAACCTAGCCAAGAGACCCAGTACTTC
TRBV20-1,-,-,TRBJ2-7,CSARDVGGSSYEQYF,TGCAGTGCTAGAGATGTGGGAGGTTCCTCCTACGAGCAGTACTTC
TRBV20-1,-,-,TRBJ1-2,CSARRTEFGDYTF,TGCAGTGCTAGACGGACAGAGTTTGGGGACTACACCTTC
TRBV7-2,TRBD2,few,TRBJ2-2,CASRVLAGSGELFF,TGTGCCAGCCGGGTACTAGCGGGATCCGGGGAGCTGTTTTTT
TRBV12-3/TRBV12-4,TRBD2,many,TRBJ2-7,CASSKAGVAYEQYF,TGTGCCAGCAGTAAAGCGGGGGTGGCCTACGAGCAGTACTTC
TRBV3-1,-,few,TRBJ2-7,CASSGDSEQYF,TGTGCCAGCAGCGGCGACAGCGAGCAGTACTTC
TRBV4-1,-,-,TRBJ1-5,CASSQGAENRGSNQPQHF,TGCGCCAGCAGCCAAGGTGCAGAAAATCGTGGGAGCAATCAGCCCCAGCATTTT
TRBV29-1,TRBD1,-,TRBJ1-2,CSVPRDRGREGYTF,TGCAGCGTACCCCGGGACAGGGGTCGAGAGGGCTACACCTTC
TRBV7-2,-,many,TRBJ2-5,CASSLRTSRETQYF,TGTGCCAGCAGCTTACGGACCTCCAGGGAGACCCAGTACTTC
TRBV18,TRBD1,few,TRBJ1-3,CASSARQGFGNTIYF,TGTGCCAGCTCAGCTCGACAGGGATTCGGAAACACCATATATTTT
TRBV3-1,-,many,TRBJ2-1,CASSQTRSNEQFF,TGTGCCAGCAGCCAAACGAGGAGCAATGAGCAGTTCTTC
TRBV6-1,TRBD1,many,TRBJ2-1,CASSVRTGGMNEQFF,TGTGCCAGCAGCGTACGGACAGGGGGCATGAATGAGCAGTTCTTC
TRBV11-2,-,many,TRBJ2-5,CASSPEGEWETQYF,TGTGCCAGCAGCCCCGAAGGGGAGTGGGAGACCCAGTACTTC
TRBV9,-,many,TRBJ1-1,CASSVEGALAGEAFF,TGTGCCAGCAGCGTAGAAGGGGCTTTGGCAGGAGAAGCTTTCTTT
TRBV6-5,TRBD1,-,TRBJ1-2,CASSSTGGDYGYTF,TGTGCCAGCAGTTCTACAGGGGGCGACTATGGCTACACCTTC
TRBV20-1,TRBD1,-,TRBJ1-1,CNARRQGVAEAFF,TGCAATGCGAGGAGACAGGGGGTCGCTGAAGCTTTCTTT
TRBV20-1,-,-,TRBJ2-7,CSASGVHEQYF,TGCAGTGCTAGCGGGGTCCACGAGCAGTACTTC
TRBV12-3/TRBV12-4,-,many,TRBJ2-7,CASSSRDRILYEQYF,TGTGCCAGCAGTTCTCGAGACAGGATTTTGTACGAGCAGTACTTC
TRBV7-2,-,many,TRBJ1-1,CASSLDLDGLNTEAFF,TGTGCCAGCAGCTTAGACTTGGACGGATTGAACACTGAAGCTTTCTTT
TRBV6-1,TRBD2,many,TRBJ2-7,CASGRRLAGTRTGDEQYF,TGTGCCAGCGGGAGAAGACTAGCGGGGACCCGAACCGGGGACGAGCAGTACTTC
TRBV27,-,many,TRBJ1-2,CASSLSERRGYTF,TGTGCCAGCAGTTTATCGGAACGGAGGGGCTACACCTTC
TRBV6-2/TRBV6-3,-,few,TRBJ1-4,CASSYSRRLDEKLFF,TGTGCCAGCAGTTACTCCAGGAGGCTGGATGAAAAACTGTTTTTT
TRBV10-3,-,-,TRBJ1-2,CAISATGPGYTF,TGTGCCATCAGTGCAACAGGGCCTGGCTACACCTTC
TRBV6-2/TRBV6-3,TRBD1,many,TRBJ2-5,CASSFLPTGETQYF,TGTGCCAGCAGTTTTCTCCCGACAGGGGAGACCCAGTACTTC
TRBV7-2,TRBD2,many,TRBJ2-1,CASSVTSGSSYNEQFF,TGTGCCAGCAGCGTGACTAGCGGGAGCTCCTACAATGAGCAGTTCTTC
TRBV9,TRBD2,many,TRBJ2-7,CASSVGASGTYEQYF,TGTGCCAGCAGCGTAGGGGCTAGCGGAACCTACGAGCAGTACTTC
TRBV3-1,TRBD2,-,TRBJ2-5,CASSQLAGETQYF,TGTGCCAGCAGCCAATTAGCGGGAGAGACCCAGTACTTC
TRBV2,TRBD1,many,TRBJ2-1,CASSWQTGRPNEQFF,TGTGCCAGCAGCTGGCAGACAGGGCGTCCCAATGAGCAGTTCTTC
TRBV6-5,-,few,TRBJ1-6,CASSFRGNNSPLHF,TGTGCCAGCAGTTTCAGGGGTAATAATTCACCCCTCCACTTT
TRBV3-1,TRBD2,-,TRBJ2-1,CASSQDQLAGVNEQFF,TGTGCCAGCAGCCAAGATCAACTAGCGGGAGTCAATGAGCAGTTCTTC
TRBV6-4,TRBD2,-,TRBJ2-3,CASSDGLATDTQYF,TGTGCCAGCAGTGACGGACTAGCCACAGATACGCAGTATTTT
TRBV4-1,-,-,TRBJ2-1,CASSQVQGTYNEQFF,TGCGCCAGCAGCCAAGTCCAGGGGACCTACAATGAGCAGTTCTTC
TRBV29-1,TRBD2,many,TRBJ2-2,CSGLTSGSGELFF,TGCAGCGGTCTGACTAGCGGGAGTGGGGAGCTGTTTTTT
TRBV24-1,-,many,TRBJ2-2,CATSDLAQYSGELFF,TGTGCCACCAGTGATTTGGCCCAGTACTCCGGGGAGCTGTTTTTT
TRBV11-2,TRBD2,-,TRBJ2-1,CASSRPSGSGEQFF,TGTGCCAGCAGCCGGCCTAGCGGGAGTGGGGAGCAGTTCTTC